A single sample is the source of the 8 T cell receptor beta chains below, sequenced in a study of neurological immune-mediated disorders. TCRdb used MiXCR to reprocess the 5' RACE reads, holding one entry per CDR3 protein. The table has tens of thousands of distinct CDR3 sequences, more than 7.5% seen once. The time point: longitudinal time-point 2. Specimen: PBMCs. These receptors all come from a man between 25 and 39 years old in good health.

This clonotype has a count of ten or more. The chain uses TRBV12-3 or TRBV12-4 and TRBJ1-1, with 8 bases aligning to TRBD1. The CDR3 sequence is 14 residues long. V shed 5 bases, J shed 8 bases, and the junction held 10 bases outside the gene matches. The CDR3, as DNA: TGTGCCAGCAGTCTCGGGACAGGCGTGAGGGAAGCTTTCTTT. As protein: CASSLGTGVREAFF.

This clonotype was seen many times. The genes are TRBV9 and TRBJ1-6; the match to TRBD1 covers 7 bases. The CDR3 totals 19 residues. V lost 3 bases to trimming and J lost 0 bases; unmatched junction nucleotides: 12. Germline V gene sequence: CDR1 SGDLS, CDR2 YYNGEE. CDR3 coding DNA: TGTGCCAGCAGCGATGAGTGGCAGGGGGGCAGCTCCTATAATTCACCCCTCCACTTT. Its translation is CASSDEWQGGSSYNSPLHF. Filled out from reference TRBV9 and TRBJ1-6, the complete variable domain reads DSGVTQTPKHLITATGQRVTLRCSPRSGDLSVYWYQQSLDQGLQFLIQYYNGEERAKGNILERFSAQQFPDLHSELNLSSLELGDSALYFCASSDEWQGGSSYNSPLHFGNGTRLTVT.

This clonotype came up a few times. This rearrangement joins TRBV19 to TRBJ1-5; the D gene is possibly TRBD1 (5 bases). V lost 7 bases and J 0 bases, leaving 13 bases between the germline ends. CDR1 is LNHDA and CDR2 is SQIVND in the germline V gene (reference sequence). This CDR3 region has 15 residues. DNA for the CDR3: TGTGCCAGTAACTCGGGACGGGTTAGCAATCAGCCCCAGCATTTT. This translates into CASNSGRVSNQPQHF.

The chain has TRBV27 and TRBJ1-3, with D possibly TRBD1 on 5 matching bases. Trimming took off 2 bases at V and 0 bases at J, with 11 bases between the two ends. This CDR3 has 16 residues. The germline V gene encodes CDR1 MNHEY and CDR2 SMNVEV (reference sequence). As DNA, the CDR3 is TGTGCCAGCAGTTTAGGGACGGGGATCTCTGGAAACACCATATATTTT. It yields the protein CASSLGTGISGNTIYF.

Of note for this clonotype: A much bigger clone sits one base away, suggesting this may be a read error. DNA of the CDR3: TGTGCCAGCACTCCCTGGGGACTAGCGGGAGGGTCGCGGAACGAGCAGTACTTC. Its translation: CASTPWGLAGGSRNEQYF. The rearrangement uses TRBV7-2 and TRBJ2-7; 16 nucleotides line up with TRBD2. Germline V lookup: CDR1 SGHTA, CDR2 FQGNSA. The CDR3 spans 18 residues. V dropped 7 bases and J dropped 5; count of bases not matched to a gene: 14.

This clonotype was recorded a few times. This CDR3 reads CASSPSGPGQYEQYF. The CDR3 DNA sequence: TGTGCCAGCTCACCTTCCGGGCCTGGCCAATACGAGCAGTACTTC. V gene TRBV18 combines with J gene TRBJ2-7; D is unclear. The CDR3 has 15 amino acids. Trimming left V 3 bases short and J 4 bases short, with 16 bases between. Germline CDR1 reads KGHSH; CDR2 reads LQKENI.

This clonotype came up many times. The chain has TRBV27 and TRBJ2-7; D call uncertain. Germline V gene data show CDR1 as MNHEY and CDR2 as SMNVEV (reference sequence). Between the trimmed V and J ends, which lost 4 bases and 2 bases, there was a span of 15 bases. CDR3 size: 15 residues. The chain's CDR3 is CASSSIIQGTYEQYF. Here the CDR3 DNA reads TGTGCCAGCAGTTCAATAATTCAAGGGACCTACGAGCAGTACTTC.

This clonotype was detected ten times or more. The chain uses TRBV20-1 and TRBJ1-2, with a tentative D call TRBD1 (5 bases). The CDR3 has 11 amino acids. Per germline, CDR1 DFQATT and CDR2 SNEGSKA (reference sequence). The CDR3 sequence is CQLPRGYGYTF. The CDR3 DNA is TGCCAGCTACCGAGGGGCTATGGCTACACCTTC.